The 20 T cell receptor beta chains below all came from one sample that was sequenced in a study of liver allograft versus peripheral blood T cells. On the study more broadly: Blood and transplanted-liver T cell receptor repertoires from recipients were compared.

TCRdb redid the calling of the reads with MiXCR, one entry per CDR3 protein. In the table there are about 14,000 distinct CDR3 sequences, approximately 17% of which are singletons. The source of these receptors is a human patient who had a liver transplant. Some T cells may be provided by the graft donor.

A few counts support this clonotype. The rearrangement joins TRBV20-1 to TRBJ1-2; the D gene is possibly TRBD1 (6 bases). The germline V gene encodes CDR1 DFQATT and CDR2 SNEGSKA (reference sequence). This CDR3 contains 16 residues. V was cut by 1 base and J by 8 bases, with 23 bases left in between. CDR3 bases: TGCAGTGCTAGAGTGGGGGGGACAAGTCCGCTTTCGGGCTACACCTTC. Protein product: CSARVGGTSPLSGYTF.

This chain connects TRBV27 to TRBJ2-7; TRBD1 agrees at 8 bases. J was trimmed by 5 bases and V by 5 bases; bases with no gene match: 8. The CDR3 runs to 14 residues. Germline V gives CDR1 MNHEY, CDR2 SMNVEV (reference sequence). CDR3 bases: TGTGCCAGCAGTCCCTGGACAGGGTACCACGAGCAGTACTTC. This codes for CASSPWTGYHEQYF.

This clonotype is medium-sized (0.01 to 0.1%) in the sample. The chain links TRBV10-3 to TRBJ2-1; 8 bases agree with TRBD1. The V segment lost 6 bases and the J segment 8 bases; nucleotides outside the gene matches: 9. CDR3 size: 14 residues. The germline V gene has CDR1 ENHRY and CDR2 SYGVKD. CDR3 coding DNA: TGTGCCATCAGGGGGACAGGTCAAAGGGATGAGCAGTTCTTC. Translation gives CAIRGTGQRDEQFF.

By proportion, this clonotype is medium-sized (0.01 to 0.1%). The chain joins TRBV18 to TRBJ1-6; D gene ambiguous. The V gene's germline CDR1 is KGHSH and CDR2 LQKENI. The CDR3 loop spans 13 amino acids. Trimming removed 6 bases at V and 14 bases at J, with 17 bases between. CDR3 in amino acids: CASSRSDSRSLHF. In DNA form, the CDR3 reads TGTGCCAGCTCCCGGAGCGACTCTAGGTCCCTCCACTTT.

This clonotype has more than one count but fewer than ten. The V call is TRBV30, the J call TRBJ1-2; no clear D. Germline V gene lookup returns CDR1 GTSNPN and CDR2 SVGIG (reference sequence). This CDR3 region has 12 residues. V dropped 0 bases and J dropped 7 bases, with 9 bases sitting between them. CDR3 amino acids: CAWSVIRRGYTF. The CDR3 nucleotides are TGTGCCTGGAGTGTAATTCGCCGTGGCTACACCTTC. Full variable domain (missing parts from reference TRBV30 and TRBJ1-2): SQTIHQWPATLVQPVGSPLSLECTVEGTSNPNLYWYRQAAGRGLQLLFYSVGIGQISSEVPQNLSASRPQDRQFILSSKKLLLSDSGFYLCAWSVIRRGYTFGSGTRLTVV.

This clonotype is judged medium-sized. The gene calls are TRBV19 and TRBJ2-1, with 10 bases that match TRBD2. Germline CDR1 and CDR2: LNHDA and SQIVND (reference sequence). J gave up 8 bases and V 4 bases, and 8 bases lay outside the gene matches. This CDR3 has 15 amino acids. The CDR3 protein is CASSTSGTSADEQFF. CDR3 DNA: TGTGCCAGTAGTACGTCCGGGACTAGCGCCGATGAGCAGTTCTTC.

The CDR3 nucleotides read TGTGCCAGCAGTTTAGAATGGATCACTGAAGCTTTCTTT. This translates into CASSLEWITEAFF. V usage is TRBV12-3 or TRBV12-4 and J usage is TRBJ1-1; the D is unclear. The ends were cut back, 1 base at V and 4 bases at J, with 7 bases in the middle. This CDR3 contains 13 residues.

By share, this clonotype ranks as medium-sized. The chain recombines TRBV6-1 with TRBJ1-2; the D is unclear. Germline loops: CDR1 MNHNS, CDR2 SASEGT. Trimming stripped 3 bases from V and 6 bases from J, with 14 bases between. CDR3 length: 14 amino acids. CDR3 DNA: TGTGCCAGCAGTGATAAAGGATTGACTGATGGCTACACCTTC. This gives the protein CASSDKGLTDGYTF.

About this clonotype: Being one base from a much bigger clone, this may be a read error. The CDR3 DNA sequence: TGTGCCAGCAGCCTCGGGACAGGGGCCGCGCGACCCCTCCACTTT. As protein: CASSLGTGAARPLHF. This chain joins TRBV7-2 and TRBJ1-6; 10 bases agree with TRBD1. Germline values: CDR1 SGHTA, CDR2 FQGNSA. The CDR3 has 15 amino acids. With 5 bases clipped from V and 12 bases from J, the junction kept 10 bases outside the gene matches. Based on the CDR3 plus reference TRBV7-2 and TRBJ1-6, the full variable domain is GAGVSQSPSNKVTEKGKDVELRCDPISGHTALYWYRQSLGQGLEFLIYFQGNSAPDKSGLPSDRFSAERTGGSVSTLTIQRTQQEDSAVYLCASSLGTGAARPLHFGNGTRLTVT.

The chain uses TRBV6-2 or TRBV6-3 and TRBJ2-7; D is uncertain. The CDR3 length is 11 residues. V gave up 5 bases and J gave up 7 bases, with 9 bases separating them. The germline gives CDR1 MNHEY, CDR2 SVGEGT. The DNA of the CDR3 is TGTGCCAGCAGTCCATTGCGTGAGCAGTACTTC. This encodes CASSPLREQYF.

This clonotype was counted ten times or more. V and J are TRBV30 and TRBJ1-3; D is uncertain. The V end was cut by 3 bases, the J end by 4 bases, with 7 bases between. From germline, CDR1 is GTSNPN and CDR2 SVGIG (reference sequence). This CDR3 comprises 12 residues. CDR3 nucleotide sequence: TGTGCCTGGAGACGGGGAGGAAACACCATATATTTT. As protein: CAWRRGGNTIYF.

This clonotype was detected many times. The rearrangement links TRBV6-5 to TRBJ2-7, with TRBD1 matching over 7 bases. V was pared by 5 bases and J by 5 bases, with 12 bases of the junction left unmatched. Looked up from germline, CDR1 is MNHEY and CDR2 is SVGAGI. The CDR3 spans 15 residues. The CDR3 region has the DNA TGTGCCAGCAGTCGACAGGGTGGGCGGACAGACGAGCAGTACTTC. Translating it yields CASSRQGGRTDEQYF.

This clonotype was seen a few times. The CDR3 protein is CASSVGTVNEKLFF. Written as DNA, the CDR3 is TGTGCCAGCAGCGTTGGGACAGTTAATGAAAAACTGTTTTTT. The V gene is TRBV9, the J gene TRBJ1-4; 7 bases agree with TRBD1. J was trimmed by 4 bases and V by 2 bases; bases with no gene match: 2. Germline V gene lookup returns CDR1 SGDLS and CDR2 YYNGEE. This CDR3 has 14 residues.

This clonotype turned up a few times. V is TRBV11-2 and J is TRBJ1-4; D is unresolved. Germline V lookup: CDR1 SGHAT, CDR2 FQNNGV. V shed 1 base and J shed 8 bases, with 8 bases lying between them. The CDR3 is 13 residues long. The CDR3 region is CASSLVRREKLFF. The DNA of the CDR3 is TGTGCCAGCAGCTTAGTGCGGAGGGAAAAACTGTTTTTT. Full variable domain (remainder filled in from reference TRBV11-2 and TRBJ1-4): EAGVAQSPRYKIIEKRQSVAFWCNPISGHATLYWYQQILGQGPKLLIQFQNNGVVDDSQLPKDRFSAERLKGVDSTLKIQPAKLEDSAVYLCASSLVRREKLFFGSGTQLSVL.

In this sample, this clonotype is medium-sized. The rearrangement uses TRBV27 and TRBJ1-1; 8 nucleotides align to TRBD1. J gave up 10 bases and V 5 bases, and 15 bases lay outside the gene matches. The CDR3 contains 15 residues. In germline, CDR1 is MNHEY, CDR2 SMNVEV (reference sequence). CDR3 in DNA: TGTGCCAGCAGTCCTAGACAGGGGCAGGAAATGGGAGCTTTCTTT. It encodes CASSPRQGQEMGAFF.

Concerning this clonotype itself: A much larger clone lies one base from this, so it may be a read error. The V and J genes are TRBV6-5 and TRBJ2-2; D may be TRBD2 (5 bases). The CDR3 loop spans 12 amino acids. The germline V gene has CDR1 MNHEY and CDR2 SVGAGI. In DNA form, the CDR3 reads TGTGCCAGCAGTTATACCACTGGGGAGCTGATTTTT. This codes for CASSYTTGELIF.

This clonotype is categorized as medium-sized. The chain couples TRBV19 to TRBJ1-2; the D is unclear. The CDR3 runs 14 residues. Trimming pared 1 base from V and 5 bases from J, leaving 11 bases between. Germline V gene lookup returns CDR1 LNHDA and CDR2 SQIVND (reference sequence). Written as DNA, the CDR3 is TGTGCCAGTAGTATAGGAACAAGCGGATATGGCTACACCTTC. This codes for CASSIGTSGYGYTF.

The chain carries TRBV9 and TRBJ2-7; TRBD2 might be the D (7 bases). V shed 4 bases and J shed 2 bases, with 22 bases lying between them. Per the germline V gene, CDR1 is SGDLS and CDR2 is YYNGEE. The CDR3 runs 17 residues. The CDR3 DNA follows: TGTGCCAGCAGCCCACGGGTAGGGGGGGTGCAACCCTACGAGCAGTACTTC. Encoded protein: CASSPRVGGVQPYEQYF.

Relative to its sample, this clonotype is medium-sized. V and J are TRBV20-1 and TRBJ1-5; D not certain. The CDR3 is made up of 14 amino acids. V dropped 1 base and J dropped 1 base, with 8 bases sitting between them. The V gene's germline CDR1 is DFQATT and CDR2 SNEGSKA (reference sequence). As DNA, the CDR3 is TGCAGTGCTAGAGGGCCCGGGAGCAATCAGCCCCAGCATTTT. Protein sequence: CSARGPGSNQPQHF.

The chain couples TRBV20-1 to TRBJ1-1; the D gene is possibly TRBD1 (5 bases). From germline, CDR1 is DFQATT and CDR2 SNEGSKA (reference sequence). This CDR3 region has 14 residues. The ends were cut back, 0 bases at V and 1 base at J, with 9 bases in the middle. DNA of the CDR3: TGCAGTGCTAGAGAACCGGGGCGGAACACTGAAGCTTTCTTT. This encodes CSAREPGRNTEAFF.